The 14 T cell receptor beta chains in this list originate from one sample, sequenced in a study of cytomegalovirus exposure and HLA in healthy donors. PCR was performed using 60 Vbeta and 13 Jbeta primers. The protocol was immunoSEQ multiplex PCR, while the TCRdb copy is restricted to in-frame clones and leaves out a portion. The sample consists of more than 95,000 clones, less than 85% of them appearing once. Sequenced: PBMCs. Source of these receptors: a man aged 25-40 years in good health and CMV-seropositive.

This clone has just a few counts. The genes are TRBV25-1 and TRBJ1-5; perhaps TRBD1 as D (6 bases). The CDR3 extends over 14 amino acids. V lost 4 bases and J 3 bases, leaving 10 bases between the germline ends. Germline V CDR1 and CDR2: MGHDK, SYGVNS. The CDR3 reads CASSARTVNQPQHF. The CDR3 DNA follows: TGTGCCAGCAGTGCTAGGACAGTCAATCAGCCCCAGCATTTT. Full variable domain (remainder filled in from reference TRBV25-1 and TRBJ1-5): EADIYQTPRYLVIGTGKKITLECSQTMGHDKMYWYQQDPGMELHLIHYSYGVNSTEKGDLSSESTVSRIRTEHFPLTLESARPSHTSQYLCASSARTVNQPQHFGDGTRLSIL.

The chain couples TRBV5-1 to TRBJ1-6, with a tentative D call TRBD1 (5 bases). CDR1 is SGHRS and CDR2 is YFSETQ in the germline V gene. V lost 0 bases to trimming and J lost 2 bases, with 9 bases between them. CDR3 length: 16 amino acids. In DNA form, the CDR3 reads TGCGCCAGCAGCTTGGCGGGGGGAGCCTATAATTCACCCCTCCACTTT. It is translated as CASSLAGGAYNSPLHF.

V and J are TRBV6-1 and TRBJ1-2; tentatively, D is TRBD1 (5 bases). The V end was cut by 8 bases, the J end by 6 bases, with 16 bases between. The CDR3 loop spans 13 amino acids. Germline V CDR1 and CDR2: MNHNS, SASEGT. The CDR3 nucleotides read TGTGCCAGCGGGGGAGGGATGGGCAATGGCTACACCTTC. Amino acid sequence: CASGGGMGNGYTF.

This clone was seen only a few times. Within the sample, other DNA sequences also encode this same CDR3. The chain links TRBV7-3 to TRBJ1-2; 7 bases fit TRBD1. Germline CDR1 reads SGHTA; CDR2 reads FQGTGA. This CDR3 spans 14 amino acids. V shed 5 bases, J shed 2 bases, and the junction held 5 bases outside the gene matches. For the CDR3, the DNA is TGTGCCAGCAGCCCCGAGACAGGGAACTATGGCTACACCTTC. Amino acid sequence: CASSPETGNYGYTF.

This chain uses TRBV9 with TRBJ1-1; tentative D call: TRBD1 (5 bases). In germline, CDR1 is SGDLS, CDR2 YYNGEE. The CDR3 loop spans 14 amino acids. V was cut by 3 bases and J by 6 bases, with 15 bases left in between. This CDR3 reads CASSGRDPRAEAFF. CDR3 coding DNA: TGTGCCAGCAGCGGGAGGGATCCCAGGGCTGAAGCTTTCTTT.

The count of this clone is one. The chain links TRBV4-2 to TRBJ1-1; no firm D call. The CDR3 length is 13 residues. Germline V gives CDR1 LGHNA, CDR2 YNFKEQ. V lost 7 bases and J lost 1, with 10 bases in between. The CDR3 here is CASTLGRNTEAFF. As DNA, the CDR3 is TGTGCCAGCACCCTCGGTAGGAACACTGAAGCTTTCTTT.

This clone was detected only a few times. CDR3 nucleotides: TGTGCCAGCAGCGTCGACAGGGAGTCTACCTCTGGAAACACCATATATTTT. It translates to CASSVDRESTSGNTIYF. This chain connects TRBV9 to TRBJ1-3; 7 bases map to TRBD1. This CDR3 is 17 amino acids long. Germline V gives CDR1 SGDLS, CDR2 YYNGEE. The trim removed 2 bases at V and 0 bases at J, leaving 8 bases unmatched.

The J gene is TRBJ1-2, the V gene TRBV13; D is unresolved. V lost 5 bases, J lost 9 bases, and 13 bases lay in between. Looked up from germline, CDR1 is PRHDT and CDR2 is FYEKMQ (reference sequence). The CDR3 extends over 12 amino acids. As DNA, the CDR3 is TGTGCCAGCAGCCCCAGTGGGGAGAGCTACACCTTC. Amino acids: CASSPSGESYTF.

The chain combines TRBV27 with TRBJ2-7; TRBD1 aligns across 10 bases. The V segment lost 5 bases and the J segment 5 bases; nucleotides outside the gene matches: 15. The V gene's germline CDR1 is MNHEY and CDR2 SMNVEV (reference sequence). The CDR3 runs 17 residues. The CDR3 loop reads CASSPLIRDRGNDEQYF. CDR3 coding DNA: TGTGCCAGCAGTCCCCTTATCCGGGACAGGGGTAACGACGAGCAGTACTTC.

The rearrangement uses TRBV10-3 and TRBJ2-7; D is uncertain. This CDR3 region has 16 residues. Germline V gene lookup returns CDR1 ENHRY and CDR2 SYGVKD. V was clipped by 3 bases and J by 0 bases, with 15 bases between them. The CDR3: CAISDTNGLSSYEQYF. DNA for the CDR3: TGTGCCATCAGTGACACCAATGGCTTAAGCTCCTACGAGCAGTACTTC.

The rearrangement uses TRBV19 and TRBJ2-7, with 12 bases that match TRBD1. The trim removed 5 bases at V and 6 bases at J, leaving 11 bases unmatched. Germline CDR1 LNHDA, CDR2 SQIVND (reference sequence). This CDR3 has 16 amino acids. CDR3 in amino acids: CASSADPGQGAGEQYF. The CDR3 nucleotides read TGTGCCAGTAGTGCGGACCCGGGACAGGGGGCTGGCGAGCAGTACTTC.

This chain uses TRBV6-1 with TRBJ2-3, with D possibly being TRBD2 (6 bases). Germline lookup yields CDR1 MNHNS and CDR2 SASEGT. V was cut by 5 bases and J by 1 base, with 13 bases left in between. CDR3 length: 15 amino acids. The CDR3 DNA reads as TGTGCCAGCAGTCGAGGGCGGGGCGGCACAGATACGCAGTATTTT. Its translation: CASSRGRGGTDTQYF.

The chain carries TRBV29-1 and TRBJ2-5, with 11 positions matching TRBD2. Looked up from germline, CDR1 is SQVTM and CDR2 is ANQGSEA. CDR3 length: 14 residues. With 4 bases clipped from V and 5 bases from J, the junction kept 6 bases outside the gene matches. This chain's CDR3 is CSVVAGGLGETQYF. The CDR3 region has the DNA TGCAGCGTTGTAGCGGGGGGGCTGGGCGAGACCCAGTACTTC.

The rearrangement links TRBV7-2 to TRBJ1-5; D uncertain. Germline V gene sequence: CDR1 SGHTA, CDR2 FQGNSA. This CDR3 contains 14 residues. Trimming removed 5 bases at V and 4 bases at J, with 12 bases between. CDR3 bases: TGTGCCAGCAGCCCAAGCGGGGAAAATCAGCCCCAGCATTTT. It translates to CASSPSGENQPQHF.